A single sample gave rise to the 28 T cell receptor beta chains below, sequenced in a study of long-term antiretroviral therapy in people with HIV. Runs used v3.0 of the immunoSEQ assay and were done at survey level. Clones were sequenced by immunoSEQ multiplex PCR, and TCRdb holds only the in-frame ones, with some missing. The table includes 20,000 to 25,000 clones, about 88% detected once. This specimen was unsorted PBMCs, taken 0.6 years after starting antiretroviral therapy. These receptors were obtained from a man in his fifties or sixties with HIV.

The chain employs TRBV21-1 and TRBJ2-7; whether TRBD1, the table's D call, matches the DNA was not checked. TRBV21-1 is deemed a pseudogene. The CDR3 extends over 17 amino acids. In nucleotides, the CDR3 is TGTGCCAGCAGCAAAGAAACAGGGGGCGCGATTTTTGACGAGCAGTACTTC. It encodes CASSKETGGAIFDEQYF.

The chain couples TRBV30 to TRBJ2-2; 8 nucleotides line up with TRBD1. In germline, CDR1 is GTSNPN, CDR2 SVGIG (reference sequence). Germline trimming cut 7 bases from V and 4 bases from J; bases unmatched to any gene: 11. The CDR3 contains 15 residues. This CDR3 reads CAFDRGTLRTGELFF. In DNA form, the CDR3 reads TGTGCCTTCGACAGGGGAACTCTACGCACCGGGGAGCTGTTTTTT.

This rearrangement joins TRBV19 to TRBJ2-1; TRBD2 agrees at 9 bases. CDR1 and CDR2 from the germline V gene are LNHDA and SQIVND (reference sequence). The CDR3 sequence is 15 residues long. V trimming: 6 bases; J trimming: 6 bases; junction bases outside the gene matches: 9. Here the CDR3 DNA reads TGTGCCAGTAGAGAGCGGGGGGACACCAGCAATGAGCAGTTCTTC. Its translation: CASRERGDTSNEQFF.

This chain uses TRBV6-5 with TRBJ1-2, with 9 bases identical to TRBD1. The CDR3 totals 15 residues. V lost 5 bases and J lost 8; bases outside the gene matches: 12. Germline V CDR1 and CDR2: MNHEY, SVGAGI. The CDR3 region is CASSPYRGRLRGYTF. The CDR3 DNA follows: TGTGCCAGCAGTCCGTACAGGGGGCGGCTCCGGGGCTACACCTTC.

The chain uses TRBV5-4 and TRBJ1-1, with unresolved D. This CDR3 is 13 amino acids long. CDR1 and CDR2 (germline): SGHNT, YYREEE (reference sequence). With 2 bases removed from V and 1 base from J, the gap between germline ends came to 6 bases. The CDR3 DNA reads TGTGCCAGCAGCTTTTATGGGAACACTGAAGCTTTCTTT. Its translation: CASSFYGNTEAFF.

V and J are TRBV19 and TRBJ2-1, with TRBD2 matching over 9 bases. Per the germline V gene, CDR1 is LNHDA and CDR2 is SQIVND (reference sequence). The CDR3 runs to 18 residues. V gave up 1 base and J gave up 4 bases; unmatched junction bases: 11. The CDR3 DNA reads TGTGCCAGTAGTATAGGGCTCCCTAGCGGGGTACTTTACAATGAGCAGTTCTTC. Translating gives CASSIGLPSGVLYNEQFF.

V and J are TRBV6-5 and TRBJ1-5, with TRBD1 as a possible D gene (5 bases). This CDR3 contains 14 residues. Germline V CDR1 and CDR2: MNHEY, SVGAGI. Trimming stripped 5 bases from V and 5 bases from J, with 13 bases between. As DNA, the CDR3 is TGTGCCAGCAGTCTCTCGGGGCCTTATCAGCCCCAGCATTTT. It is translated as CASSLSGPYQPQHF.

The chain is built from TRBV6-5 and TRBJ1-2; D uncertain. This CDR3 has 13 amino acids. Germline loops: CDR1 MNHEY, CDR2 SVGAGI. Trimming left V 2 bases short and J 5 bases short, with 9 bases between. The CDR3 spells CASSYRVAYGYTF. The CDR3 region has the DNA TGTGCCAGCAGTTACCGGGTAGCGTATGGCTACACCTTC.

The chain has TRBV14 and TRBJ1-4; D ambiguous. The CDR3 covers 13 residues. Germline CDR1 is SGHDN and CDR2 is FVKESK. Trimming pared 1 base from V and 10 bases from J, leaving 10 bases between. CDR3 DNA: TGTGCCAGCAGCCAAGGGAACGCGCGAAAACTGTTTTTT. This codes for CASSQGNARKLFF.

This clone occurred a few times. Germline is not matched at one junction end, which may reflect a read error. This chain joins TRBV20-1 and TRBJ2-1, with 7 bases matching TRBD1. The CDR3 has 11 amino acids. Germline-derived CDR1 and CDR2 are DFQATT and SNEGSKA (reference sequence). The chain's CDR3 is CSANRGLKWVF. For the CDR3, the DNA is TGCAGTGCGAACAGGGGATTAAAGTGGGTCTTC.

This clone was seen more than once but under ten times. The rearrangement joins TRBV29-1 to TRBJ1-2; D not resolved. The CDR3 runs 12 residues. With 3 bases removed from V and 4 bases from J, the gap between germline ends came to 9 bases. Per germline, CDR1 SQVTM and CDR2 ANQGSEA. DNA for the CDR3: TGCAGCGTTGATCACCAGAGCTATGGCTACACCTTC. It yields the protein CSVDHQSYGYTF.

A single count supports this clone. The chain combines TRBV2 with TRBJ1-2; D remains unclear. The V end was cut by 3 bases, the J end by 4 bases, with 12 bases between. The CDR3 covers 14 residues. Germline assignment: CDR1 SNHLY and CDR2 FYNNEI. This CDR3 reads CASSEAVSFYGYTF. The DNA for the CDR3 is TGTGCCAGCAGTGAGGCAGTTTCCTTCTATGGCTACACCTTC.

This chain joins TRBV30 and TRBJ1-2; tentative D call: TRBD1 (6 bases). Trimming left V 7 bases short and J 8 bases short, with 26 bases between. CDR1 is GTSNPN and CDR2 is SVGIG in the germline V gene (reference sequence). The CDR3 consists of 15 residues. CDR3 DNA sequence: TGTGCCTTCACCTTATTAGGGGAGGGGGGACACGGCTACACCTTC. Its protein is CAFTLLGEGGHGYTF.

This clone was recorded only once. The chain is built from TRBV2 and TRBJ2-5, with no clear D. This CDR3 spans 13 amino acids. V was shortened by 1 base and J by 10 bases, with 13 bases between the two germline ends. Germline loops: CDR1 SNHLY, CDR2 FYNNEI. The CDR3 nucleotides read TGTGCCAGCAGTGAAGGACTTGGCGAAGGCCAGTACTTC. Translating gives CASSEGLGEGQYF.

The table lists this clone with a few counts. CDR3 protein: CASSLPGPGNQPQHF. CDR3 nucleotides: TGTGCCAGCAGTTTACCAGGGCCGGGGAATCAGCCCCAGCATTTT. V and J are TRBV28 and TRBJ1-5, with a possible D match to TRBD1 (5 bases). The V end lost 2 bases, the J end lost 4 bases, and 12 bases lay between the germline ends. CDR1 and CDR2 (germline): MDHEN, SYDVKM. The CDR3 contains 15 residues. Complete variable domain (other parts from reference TRBV28 and TRBJ1-5): DVKVTQSSRYLVKRTGEKVFLECVQDMDHENMFWYRQDPGLGLRLIYFSYDVKMKEKGDIPEGYSVSREKKERFSLILESASTNQTSMYLCASSLPGPGNQPQHFGDGTRLSIL.

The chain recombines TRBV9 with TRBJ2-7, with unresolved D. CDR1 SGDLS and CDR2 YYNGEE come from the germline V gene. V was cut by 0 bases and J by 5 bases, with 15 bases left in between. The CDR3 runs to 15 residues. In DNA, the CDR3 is TGTGCCAGCAGCGTAGATCCGGCCCGTGATGACGAGCAGTACTTC. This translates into CASSVDPARDDEQYF.

The CDR3 loop is CAWSVYAGGQYF. Written as DNA, the CDR3 is TGTGCCTGGAGTGTATATGCGGGAGGGCAGTATTTT. The V and J genes are TRBV30 and TRBJ2-3, with 8 bases that match TRBD2. Germline CDR1 is GTSNPN and CDR2 is SVGIG (reference sequence). The ends lost 0 bases at V and 11 bases at J; junction bases unmatched: 4. CDR3 length: 12 amino acids.

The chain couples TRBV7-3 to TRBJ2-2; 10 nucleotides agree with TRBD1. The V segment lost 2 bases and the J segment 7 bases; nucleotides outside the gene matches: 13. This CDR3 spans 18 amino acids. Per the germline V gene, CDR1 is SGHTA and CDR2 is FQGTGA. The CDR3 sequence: CASSLSSPGQGFVGELFF. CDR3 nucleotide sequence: TGTGCCAGCAGCTTATCCTCCCCGGGACAGGGGTTTGTCGGGGAGCTGTTTTTT. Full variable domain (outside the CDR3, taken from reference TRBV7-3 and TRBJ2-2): GAGVSQTPSNKVTEKGKYVELRCDPISGHTALYWYRQSLGQGPEFLIYFQGTGAADDSGLPNDRFFAVRPEGSVSTLKIQRTERGDSAVYLCASSLSSPGQGFVGELFFGEGSRLTVL.

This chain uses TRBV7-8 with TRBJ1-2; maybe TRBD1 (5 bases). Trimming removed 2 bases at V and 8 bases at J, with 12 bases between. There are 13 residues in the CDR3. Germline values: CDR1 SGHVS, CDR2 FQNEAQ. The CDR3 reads CASSLTPGLGYTF. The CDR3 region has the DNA TGTGCCAGCAGCTTAACTCCGGGGCTAGGCTACACCTTC.

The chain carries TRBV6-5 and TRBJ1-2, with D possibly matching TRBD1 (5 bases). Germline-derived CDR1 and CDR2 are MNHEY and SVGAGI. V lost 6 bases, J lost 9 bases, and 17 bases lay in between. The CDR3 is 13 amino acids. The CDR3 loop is CASRPQGIGSYTF. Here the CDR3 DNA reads TGTGCCAGCAGACCCCAGGGTATCGGTAGCTACACCTTC.

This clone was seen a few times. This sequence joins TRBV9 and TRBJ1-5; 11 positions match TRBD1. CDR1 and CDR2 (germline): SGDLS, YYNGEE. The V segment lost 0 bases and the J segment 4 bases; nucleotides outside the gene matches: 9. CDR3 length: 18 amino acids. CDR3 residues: CASSVERPGQGENQPQHF. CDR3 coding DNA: TGTGCCAGCAGCGTAGAGAGACCGGGACAGGGGGAAAATCAGCCCCAGCATTTT.

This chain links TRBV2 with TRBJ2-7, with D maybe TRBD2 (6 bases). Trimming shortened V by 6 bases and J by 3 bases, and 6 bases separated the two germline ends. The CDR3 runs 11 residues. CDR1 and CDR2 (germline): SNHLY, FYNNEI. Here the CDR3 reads CASSGSYEQYF. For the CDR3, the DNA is TGTGCCAGCAGCGGGAGCTACGAGCAGTACTTC.

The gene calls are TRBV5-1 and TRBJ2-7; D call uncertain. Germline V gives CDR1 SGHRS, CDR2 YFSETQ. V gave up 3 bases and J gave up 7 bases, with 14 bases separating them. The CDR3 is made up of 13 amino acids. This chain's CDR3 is CASSWADGREQYF. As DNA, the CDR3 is TGCGCCAGCAGCTGGGCGGACGGTCGGGAGCAGTACTTC. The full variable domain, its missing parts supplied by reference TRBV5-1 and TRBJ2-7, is KAGVTQTPRYLIKTRGQQVTLSCSPISGHRSVSWYQQTPGQGLQFLFEYFSETQRNKGNFPGRFSGRQFSNSRSEMNVSTLELGDSALYLCASSWADGREQYFGPGTRLTVT.

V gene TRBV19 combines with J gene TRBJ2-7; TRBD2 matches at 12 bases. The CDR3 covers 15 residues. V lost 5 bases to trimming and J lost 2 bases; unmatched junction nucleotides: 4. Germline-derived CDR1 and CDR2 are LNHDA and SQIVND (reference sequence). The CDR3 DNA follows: TGTGCCAGTAGTTCGAGGACTAGCGGGGCCTACGAGCAGTACTTC. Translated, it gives CASSSRTSGAYEQYF.

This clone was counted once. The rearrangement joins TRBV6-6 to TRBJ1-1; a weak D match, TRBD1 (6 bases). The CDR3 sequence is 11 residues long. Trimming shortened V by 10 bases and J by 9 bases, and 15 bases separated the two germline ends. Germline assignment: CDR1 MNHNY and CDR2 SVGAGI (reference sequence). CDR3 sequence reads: CATRGNSQAFF. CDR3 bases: TGTGCCACCAGGGGTAATTCGCAAGCTTTCTTT.

CDR3 nucleotides: TGTGCCAGCAGTGAGGACAATCCGAACTATGGCTACACCTTC. Translated: CASSEDNPNYGYTF. V gene TRBV2 combines with J gene TRBJ1-2; D may be TRBD1 (5 bases). CDR1 is SNHLY, CDR2 FYNNEI, per germline. The CDR3 length is 14 residues. Trimming left V 3 bases short and J 2 bases short, with 10 bases between.

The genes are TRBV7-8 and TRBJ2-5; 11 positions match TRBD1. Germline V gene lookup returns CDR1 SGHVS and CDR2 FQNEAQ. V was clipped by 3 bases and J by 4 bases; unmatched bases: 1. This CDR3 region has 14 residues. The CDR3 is CASSLGQGVETQYF. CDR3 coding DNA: TGTGCCAGCAGCTTGGGACAGGGGGTAGAGACCCAGTACTTC.

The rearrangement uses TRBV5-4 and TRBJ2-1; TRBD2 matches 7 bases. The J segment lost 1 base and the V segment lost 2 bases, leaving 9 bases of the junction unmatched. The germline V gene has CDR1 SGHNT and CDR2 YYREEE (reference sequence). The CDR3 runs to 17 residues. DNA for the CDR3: TGTGCCAGCAGCTTTTCCCGTAGTAGCGGGTCCTACAATGAGCAGTTCTTC. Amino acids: CASSFSRSSGSYNEQFF.